The present TCR beta chain was sequenced within a study of T cell changes during pregnancy in multiple sclerosis. Sequencing was performed with immunoSEQ multiplex PCR; in TCRdb, only in-frame clones are kept and a portion is missing. The sample has 48,000 or so clones, about 88% seen once; the top ten hold roughly 1.2%. The germline gives CDR1 SEHNR, CDR2 FQNEAQ (reference sequence). There are 14 residues in the CDR3. The V end lost 5 bases, the J end lost 4 bases, and 12 bases lay between the germline ends. Sequenced material: CD4+ T cells from peripheral blood mononuclear cells, taken in the second trimester of pregnancy. This receptor was identified in a female donor with multiple sclerosis, enrolled in a pregnancy study. This chain uses TRBV7-9 with TRBJ1-3, with D possibly TRBD1 on 5 matching bases. CDR3 nucleotide sequence: TGTGCCAGCAGCCAAAGGGGTTCCGGAAACACCATATATTTT. The encoded protein is CASSQRGSGNTIYF.